This record looks at one TCR beta chain sequence and its context. The sample is drawn from a study of OX40 agonist ivuxolimab in advanced cancers. Looking at the study overall: Three patients showed partial responses: one hepatocellular carcinoma and two cutaneous melanoma cases.

Sequenced by immunoSEQ multiplex PCR; TCRdb stores in-frame clones only, minus some. The data show around 100,000 clones, approximately 90% seen once. This receptor was obtained from an adult with an advanced solid tumor such as melanoma, head and neck, liver or kidney cancer. Here the sequenced sample was CD4+ or CD8+ T cells sorted from blood, taken in a trial of the OX40 agonist ivuxolimab.

The CDR3 DNA reads as TGTGCCAGCAGCCAAGTCGCATGGGGGACTAGCGGTTACTACGAGCAGTACTTC. It translates to CASSQVAWGTSGYYEQYF. The V call is TRBV14, the J call TRBJ2-7; 11 nucleotides align to TRBD2. Germline values: CDR1 SGHDN, CDR2 FVKESK. V gave up 1 base and J gave up 3 bases; unmatched junction bases: 11. CDR3 length: 18 residues.